This T cell receptor beta chain came from a study of vaccination and CD4 T cells after COVID-19. Looking at the study overall: Post-vaccine sampling followed dose two by a median roughly 76 days (range 14 to 241). Overlapping peptides of the spike proteins of SARS-CoV-2, HCoV-NL63, HCoV-OC43 and HCoV-229E were used for cell stimulation. Points from the study as a whole: Median SARS-CoV-2-reactive clonotype numbers went from roughly 19 to 38; this increase was not significant.

Germline V gene lookup returns CDR1 DFQATT and CDR2 SNEGSKA (reference sequence). Trimming removed 3 bases at V and 6 bases at J, with 9 bases between. CDR3 size: 13 residues. An Oncomine TCR Beta short-read assay was used to sequence the DNA from cultured CD4+ T cells. TCRdb itself ran the PCR reads through MiXCR, one entry per CDR3 protein. The sample records about 19,000 distinct CDR3 sequences, 50% to 60% being singletons. This clonotype was detected only a few times. Its target is not known. Regarding treatment: roughly 10-day PBMC culture with coronavirus spike peptide pools or control peptides (ViraFEST assay).

The TCR was taken from a human donor who had recovered from COVID-19. The sample comprised CD4+ T cells from blood, cultured in vitro. V is TRBV20-1 and J is TRBJ1-6; possible D gene TRBD1, 5 bases. Here the CDR3 DNA reads TGCAGTGCTAGCGGGACGGCTAATTCACCCCTCCACTTT. As protein: CSASGTANSPLHF.